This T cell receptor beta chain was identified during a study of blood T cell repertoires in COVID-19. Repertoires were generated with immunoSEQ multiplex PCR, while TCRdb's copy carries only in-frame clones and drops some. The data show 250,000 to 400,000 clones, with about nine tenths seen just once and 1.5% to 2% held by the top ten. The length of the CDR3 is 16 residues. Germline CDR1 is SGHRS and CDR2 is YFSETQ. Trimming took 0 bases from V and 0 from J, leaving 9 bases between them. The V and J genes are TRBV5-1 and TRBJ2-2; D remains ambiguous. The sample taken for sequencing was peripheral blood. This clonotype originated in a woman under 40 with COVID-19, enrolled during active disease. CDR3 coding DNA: TGCGCCAGCAGCTTGGATGGCAGCGCGAACACCGGGGAGCTGTTTTTT. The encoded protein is CASSLDGSANTGELFF.